This TCR beta chain derives from a study of T cell repertoires in cytomegalovirus infection. Study in general: CMV epitopes used comprised recently identified HLA-C-restricted ones and well-studied HLA-B-restricted ones. Both a matching HLA type and CMV infection were indicated by public TCR beta signatures.

CDR3 length: 12 amino acids. Germline assignment: CDR1 SGHVS and CDR2 FNYEAQ. Study-wide results and limits: CMV-specific HLA-C-restricted TCR beta clonotypes dominated the ex vivo response.

One entry per CDR3 protein results from TCRdb running MiXCR on the reads. The sample lists 750,000 to 950,000 distinct CDR3 sequences, under 35% seen once, with around 13% in the top ten. A note on this clonotype: What it recognizes is unknown. A read error may produce the germline difference seen at one junction end.

The chain joins TRBV7-6 to TRBJ2-2, with D perhaps matching TRBD1 or TRBD2 (5 bases each). This clonotype was obtained from a human donor in good health (CMV status not recorded). Some clones in this sample may be carry-over from other donors' samples. The sequencing here drew on cultured CD8+ T cells from PBMCs, taken from culture after CMV antigen stimulation. The CDR3: CASSGNRGELFF. The CDR3 DNA reads as TGTGCTAGCAGCGGCAACAGGGGGGAGCTGTTTTTT.